The T cell receptor (beta chain) under discussion was sequenced for a study of control samples from healthy donors and cancer patients (dated by TCRdb to about 2020). About this clone itself: No antigen is known for it. No per-base quality is available; no much larger clone lies one base away.

From a lookup of the germline V gene (reference sequence), CDR1 and CDR2 are LNHDA and SQIVND. Cut back by 8 bases and 0 bases, the V and J ends lie 10 bases apart. Measured from the cysteine to the phenylalanine, the CDR3 is 14 residues long. Only the CDR3 portion is preserved as DNA: 42 bases, with reading frame beginning at the first base. The library was obtained by the immunoSEQ multiplex PCR assay. Entries here come from immuneACCESS through TCRdb and include only in-frame sequences with V and J called. Some clones fail to appear in such tables; in the studies checked, an unresolved V gene covers under half of the shortfall, and the cause of the remainder is unknown. The sample yields about 130,000 clones; around 90% were counted once. The ten largest clonotypes hold over 2% of the sample.

The sequencing sample was made of blood. Recombination joined TRBV19 with TRBJ2-2; the D segment cannot be called with confidence. The source of this sequence is a man younger than 35 in good health. The bases read TGTGCCAGTCGGCCTACCACGAACACCGGGGAGCTGTTTTTT. It translates to CASRPTTNTGELFF.